A selection of T cell receptor beta chains follows, all from one sample in a study of T cell repertoires in cytomegalovirus infection. One entry per CDR3 protein results from TCRdb running MiXCR on the reads. The sample lists around 740,000 distinct CDR3 sequences, 35% occurring once. Source material: PBMCs. Every receptor here comes from a human donor in good health (CMV status not recorded). Some clones in this sample may be carry-over from other donors' samples. Both conserved end residues are part of each CDR3. A D gene is named only where the DNA matches it firmly. Clone size appears in some rows only: once, few, many, or a class for an expanded clone.

V: TRBV27; length: 14; D: .; J: TRBJ1-2; size: .; CDR3: CASSPGGNHYGYTF; DNA: TGTGCCAGCAGTCCGGGGGGTAACCACTATGGCTACACCTTC
V: TRBV28; length: 15; D: TRBD2; J: TRBJ2-7; size: .; CDR3: CASRVPGTNSYEQYF; DNA: TGTGCCAGCAGGGTACCCGGGACTAACTCCTACGAGCAGTACTTC
V: TRBV5-8; length: 17; D: .; J: TRBJ2-3; size: few; CDR3: CASSLAYQGLRTDTQYF; DNA: TGTGCCAGCAGCTTGGCCTATCAGGGCTTGAGGACAGATACGCAGTATTTT
V: TRBV4-1; length: 15; D: TRBD1; J: TRBJ2-7; size: .; CDR3: CASSQSQGLTYEQYF; DNA: TGCGCCAGCAGCCAATCACAGGGGCTGACCTACGAGCAGTACTTC
V: TRBV7-2; length: 15; D: TRBD2; J: TRBJ2-3; size: many; CDR3: CASSPKTSDTDTQYF; DNA: TGTGCCAGCAGCCCCAAAACTAGCGACACAGATACGCAGTATTTT
V: TRBV28; length: 14; D: .; J: TRBJ2-2; size: few; CDR3: CASSQLVNTGELFF; DNA: TGTGCCAGCAGCCAACTAGTGAACACCGGGGAGCTGTTTTTT
V: TRBV10-3; length: 13; D: .; J: TRBJ1-4; size: .; CDR3: CAIRGGRGEKLFF; DNA: TGTGCCATCAGGGGGGGGAGAGGTGAAAAACTGTTTTTT
V: TRBV7-2; length: 14; D: TRBD1; J: TRBJ1-2; size: many; CDR3: CASSRDRANYGYTF; DNA: TGTGCCAGCAGCCGGGACAGAGCTAACTATGGCTACACCTTC
V: TRBV7-4; length: 16; D: .; J: TRBJ1-4; size: .; CDR3: CASSPTPGRGNEKLFF; DNA: TGTGCCAGCAGCCCTACTCCGGGGAGGGGAAATGAAAAACTGTTTTTT
V: TRBV7-2; length: 13; D: TRBD1; J: TRBJ1-5; size: many; CDR3: CASSSDRGQPQHF; DNA: TGTGCCAGCAGCTCCGACAGGGGACAGCCCCAGCATTTT
V: TRBV28; length: 12; D: .; J: TRBJ2-7; size: .; CDR3: CATEERAYEQYF; DNA: TGTGCCACCGAGGAGCGGGCCTACGAGCAGTACTTC
V: TRBV7-2; length: 15; D: .; J: TRBJ2-7; size: .; CDR3: CASSSIGGLGAEQYF; DNA: TGTGCCAGCAGCTCCATAGGGGGACTCGGCGCCGAGCAGTACTTC
V: TRBV7-8; length: 16; D: TRBD2; J: TRBJ2-5; size: many; CDR3: CASSLEAGGRRETQYF; DNA: TGTGCCAGCAGCTTAGAAGCGGGAGGGAGGAGGGAGACCCAGTACTTC
V: TRBV27; length: 13; D: TRBD2; J: TRBJ2-7; size: .; CDR3: CASSSSGGHEQYF; DNA: TGTGCCAGCAGTTCTAGCGGGGGACACGAGCAGTACTTC
V: TRBV4-2; length: 18; D: .; J: TRBJ2-7; size: .; CDR3: CASSQDLKGEISSYEQYF; DNA: TGTGCCAGCAGCCAAGATTTAAAGGGGGAGATTAGCTCCTACGAGCAGTACTTC
V: TRBV7-8; length: 14; D: .; J: TRBJ2-3; size: few; CDR3: CASTFVGRADTQYF; DNA: TGTGCCAGCACTTTTGTGGGAAGAGCTGATACGCAGTATTTT
V: TRBV2; length: 17; D: TRBD1; J: TRBJ2-1; size: .; CDR3: CASSESTGGFVYNEQFF; DNA: TGTGCCAGCAGTGAGAGCACAGGGGGCTTTGTCTACAATGAGCAGTTCTTC
V: TRBV7-9; length: 14; D: TRBD1; J: TRBJ2-3; size: many; CDR3: CASWTGVATDTQYF; DNA: TGTGCCAGCTGGACAGGGGTGGCAACAGATACGCAGTATTTT
V: TRBV29-1; length: 12; D: .; J: TRBJ2-7; size: once; CDR3: CSVEADYYEQYF; DNA: TGCAGCGTTGAAGCAGATTACTACGAGCAGTACTTC
V: TRBV6-1; length: 15; D: .; J: TRBJ1-5; size: few; CDR3: CASSDTALGGQPQHF; DNA: TGTGCCAGCAGCGATACTGCGTTAGGTGGTCAGCCCCAGCATTTT
V: TRBV15; length: 13; D: TRBD2; J: TRBJ2-7; size: .; CDR3: CATSRVPGRVQYF; DNA: TGTGCCACCAGCAGAGTTCCGGGGAGGGTGCAGTACTTC
V: TRBV6-1; length: 15; D: .; J: TRBJ1-1; size: .; CDR3: CASSERAGVDTEAFF; DNA: TGTGCCAGCAGTGAAAGGGCAGGGGTGGACACTGAAGCTTTCTTT
V: TRBV19; length: 15; D: .; J: TRBJ1-2; size: few; CDR3: CASSLGYRANYGYTF; DNA: TGTGCCAGTAGTTTGGGCTACAGGGCGAACTATGGCTACACCTTC
V: TRBV7-2; length: 12; D: .; J: TRBJ1-2; size: many; CDR3: CASSLYGDGYTF; DNA: TGTGCCAGCAGCTTATACGGGGATGGCTACACCTTC
V: TRBV12-3/TRBV12-4; length: 13; D: .; J: TRBJ2-5; size: .; CDR3: CASSLWPGQTQYF; DNA: TGTGCCAGCAGTTTGTGGCCGGGACAGACCCAGTACTTC
V: TRBV29-1; length: 11; D: .; J: TRBJ2-7; size: .; CDR3: CSVEDTYEQYF; DNA: TGCAGCGTTGAAGACACCTACGAGCAGTACTTC
V: TRBV2; length: 14; D: .; J: TRBJ1-6; size: many; CDR3: CASSDRQGTSPLHF; DNA: TGTGCCAGCAGTGATAGGCAGGGAACTTCACCCCTCCACTTT
V: TRBV27; length: 16; D: .; J: TRBJ2-7; size: .; CDR3: CASSGRETGQLGEQYF; DNA: TGTGCCAGCAGCGGACGAGAGACAGGACAGTTGGGCGAGCAGTACTTC
V: TRBV27; length: 17; D: TRBD2; J: TRBJ2-6; size: .; CDR3: CASSSRWGGTGANVLTF; DNA: TGTGCCAGCAGTTCCCGCTGGGGGGGTACAGGGGCCAACGTCCTGACTTTC
V: TRBV28; length: 17; D: TRBD2; J: TRBJ2-5; size: few; CDR3: CASSFEIGGNAGETQYF; DNA: TGTGCCAGCAGTTTTGAGATCGGGGGGAACGCTGGAGAGACCCAGTACTTC
V: TRBV6-1; length: 11; D: .; J: TRBJ2-7; size: many; CDR3: CARAQPTEQYF; DNA: TGTGCCAGAGCCCAGCCAACCGAGCAGTACTTC
V: TRBV24-1; length: 17; D: TRBD2; J: TRBJ2-7; size: few; CDR3: CATSEGLAGDTYYEQYF; DNA: TGTGCCACCAGTGAGGGACTAGCGGGGGATACCTACTACGAGCAGTACTTC